The clone carrying this TCR beta chain was seen ten or more times. Its antigen is undetermined. Per the germline V gene, CDR1 is MDHEN and CDR2 is SYDVKM. Deletions cut 2 bases from V and 3 bases from J, with 14 bases between. CDR3 length equals 15 residues. The sample is drawn from a study of breast tumors, draining lymph nodes, adjacent tissues. Broader study findings: The data were judged consistent with most tumor T cells coming from lymph node and expanding in tumor. Tumor and nontumor repertoires were significantly more similar in luminal-like than in basal-like breast cancer. Tumor T cell lymph node origin was a supported hypothesis, not proven.

Each CDR3 protein gets one entry after TCRdb re-called the multiplex PCR reads with MiXCR. There are approximately 130,000 distinct CDR3 sequences in the sample; approximately 21% occur only once, and 2% to 2.5% lies in the top ten. Samples came from axillary lymph nodes draining the breast cancer. The gene calls are TRBV28 and TRBJ2-7; D is possibly TRBD2 (5 bases). The sample comprised axillary lymph node tissue. The TCR originated in a female donor with breast cancer. Some clones in this sample may be carry-over from other donors' samples. The CDR3 coding sequence is TGTGCCAGCAGTTTAGTCCCGGGATCGGGCTACGAGCAGTACTTC. Translation: CASSLVPGSGYEQYF.